This is a list of T cell receptor beta chains from one sample in a study of chemoradiotherapy in HPV16-positive cancers. TCRdb keeps only in-frame clones here, not all; method: immunoSEQ multiplex PCR. The sample includes roughly 2,300 clones, approximately 70% seen only once; the top ten take roughly a quarter. The source was tumor tissue, collected from a patient who underwent chemoradiotherapy. The receptor source for this set is a human donor with HPV-associated anogenital cancer. The CDR3 runs from the conserved cysteine through the conserved F or W. Each record gives: V gene, CDR3 protein.

TRBV4-2 | CASSYTGLEQYF
TRBV7-2 | CASSPRTSGRETQYF
TRBV9 | CASSVAGGQGYGYTF
TRBV7-2 | CASTHTRFTEAFF
TRBV5-1 | CASSSTGAGANVLTF
TRBV28 | CASSHALRGYGYTF
TRBV11-2 | CASSLGGSSYEQYF
TRBV28 | CASSNREPYEQYF
TRBV28 | CASSPAVIKTSGYYNEQFF
TRBV28 | CASSFDGRDLGYTF
TRBV6-5 | CASSYKPNFGGNTIYF